The sequence of this TCR beta chain was determined in a study of blood T cells in healthy people across ages. Study results and limitations: Per-million-T-cell TCR beta diversity fell roughly linearly with age.

It was with a sample-barcoded 5' primer and a J-beta primer mix that a second PCR of roughly 6 to 12 cycles was run. TCRdb analysed the 5' RACE reads with MiXCR anew, one entry per CDR3 protein. The data hold around 500,000 distinct CDR3 sequences, with around 48% observed a single time. Germline-derived CDR1 and CDR2 are SNHLY and FYNNEI. This CDR3 is built from 15 residues. Trimming removed 3 bases from V and 2 bases from J; junction bases left unmatched: 6. In the case of this clonotype: What it recognizes is unknown.

The chain joins TRBV2 to TRBJ1-2; TRBD1 matches 7 bases. This sequence was found in a man older than 75 in good health. Sequencing input: blood. CDR3 region: CASSEGRGGNYGYTF. CDR3 DNA: TGTGCCAGCAGTGAGGGCAGGGGGGGAAACTATGGCTACACCTTC.